This T cell receptor (beta chain) is drawn from a study of blood T cell repertoires in COVID-19. About the study: COVID-19 samples collected from the United States, Italy and Spain covered acute and convalescent phases.

The length of the CDR3 is 15 residues. Deletions cut 0 bases from V and 4 bases from J, with 10 bases between. The V gene's germline CDR1 is LGHNT and CDR2 FRNRAP. All enrollees were roughly 18 to 100 years old and from under 25 US areas. Each recovered donor of Cohort 3 presented with two negative PCRs, clearance, or symptom resolution. The protocol was immunoSEQ multiplex PCR, while the TCRdb copy is restricted to in-frame clones and leaves out a portion. The data hold roughly 330,000 clones, with 80% to 90% observed a single time. Sequenced material: PBMCs or T cells enriched from blood (not recorded which). The rearrangement uses TRBV12-5 and TRBJ1-3; D is undetermined. The sequence derives from a woman in her 30s who had recovered from COVID-19. For the CDR3, the DNA is TGTGCTAGTGGTTTGGTAGTCCGCAGGGGAAACACCATATATTTT. Translated, it gives CASGLVVRRGNTIYF. The full variable domain, with the rest looked up from reference TRBV12-5 and TRBJ1-3, is DARVTQTPRHKVTEMGQEVTMRCQPILGHNTVFWYRQTMMQGLELLAYFRNRAPLDDSGMPKDRFSAEMPDATLATLKIQPSEPRDSAVYFCASGLVVRRGNTIYFGEGSWLTVV.